These 31 T cell receptor beta chains were sequenced from one sample in a study of CD8 T cells in ankylosing spondylitis. Study-level findings and limits: Blood from ankylosing spondylitis patients appeared to carry a characteristic roughly eight-variant TCR beta motif.

TCRdb independently ran MiXCR on the 5' RACE reads; one entry per CDR3 protein. The sample carries 500,000 to 650,000 distinct CDR3 sequences, roughly 5.3% recorded once. The antigens for these receptors are not known. The sequencing input was blood, either unsorted or a sorted T cell fraction (not recorded which). Receptors were obtained from a male donor with ankylosing spondylitis.

This clonotype was seen repeatedly, ten times or more. V usage is TRBV20-1 and J usage is TRBJ2-7, with D uncertain. The CDR3 length is 13 residues. Deletions cut 0 bases from V and 2 bases from J, with 8 bases between. The germline CDR1 and CDR2 sequences are DFQATT and SNEGSKA (reference sequence). CDR3 residues: CSARDLPAYEQYF. In nucleotides, the CDR3 is TGCAGTGCTAGAGATCTGCCGGCCTACGAGCAGTACTTC.

This clonotype was detected many times. Here the CDR3 reads CASREGPDRLNTEAFF. The CDR3, as DNA: TGTGCCAGCAGGGAAGGACCAGACAGGTTGAACACTGAAGCTTTCTTT. V usage is TRBV6-2 or TRBV6-3 and J usage is TRBJ1-1, with D maybe TRBD1 (6 bases). Germline lookup yields CDR1 MNHEY and CDR2 SVGEGT. Between the trimmed V and J ends, which lost 6 bases and 0 bases, there was a span of 17 bases. The CDR3 length is 16 residues.

Ten or more counts support this clonotype. V usage is TRBV29-1 and J usage is TRBJ2-1; D could derive from TRBD1 or TRBD2 (5 bases each). CDR1 and CDR2 from the germline V gene are SQVTM and ANQGSEA. V lost 6 bases and J lost 7, with 19 bases in between. The CDR3 covers 14 residues. CDR3 protein: CSVVRDPSDNEQFF. The CDR3 DNA sequence: TGCAGCGTGGTCCGGGACCCAAGCGATAATGAGCAGTTCTTC.

This clonotype was counted a few times. The chain recombines TRBV7-8 with TRBJ2-3; perhaps TRBD1 as D (6 bases). V shed 6 bases and J shed 3 bases, with 19 bases lying between them. The CDR3 is 16 residues long. Per germline, CDR1 SGHVS and CDR2 FQNEAQ. In DNA form, the CDR3 reads TGTGCCAGCAGTCTATCACAGGGCCGAGGGACAGATACGCAGTATTTT. Translated, it gives CASSLSQGRGTDTQYF.

The chain employs TRBV27 and TRBJ2-1; D ambiguous. V gave up 6 bases and J gave up 0 bases, with 12 bases separating them. CDR3 size: 15 residues. Germline CDR1 and CDR2: MNHEY and SMNVEV (reference sequence). Here the CDR3 DNA reads TGTGCCAGCAGCCATGACTGGATCTCCTACAATGAGCAGTTCTTC. It specifies CASSHDWISYNEQFF.

This clonotype was recorded many times. The rearrangement joins TRBV12-3 or TRBV12-4 to TRBJ2-7, with D maybe TRBD2 (8 bases). The CDR3 consists of 18 residues. Trimming removed 0 bases from V and 1 base from J, with 19 bases in between. The CDR3 protein is CASSLARTGGGSSYEQYF. The CDR3 bases are TGTGCCAGCAGTTTAGCTCGGACAGGCGGGGGGAGTTCCTACGAGCAGTACTTC.

This clonotype was seen repeatedly, ten times or more. The chain has TRBV11-2 and TRBJ2-2, with 9 bases identical to TRBD1. The junction had 7 bases not matched to a gene; V was cut back by 2 bases and J by 6 bases. This CDR3 contains 16 residues. Germline loops: CDR1 SGHAT, CDR2 FQNNGV. CDR3 loop: CASSLIGTGLAGELFF. Here the CDR3 DNA reads TGTGCCAGCAGCTTAATAGGGACAGGGCTCGCCGGGGAGCTGTTTTTT.

A remark on this clonotype: A much larger clone is a single base away; this may be a read error. The chain uses TRBV4-1 and TRBJ2-3, with a possible D match to TRBD1 (6 bases). The CDR3 consists of 14 residues. Trimming shortened V by 4 bases and J by 5 bases, and 13 bases separated the two germline ends. Germline V gene data show CDR1 as MGHRA and CDR2 as YSYEKL. CDR3 in amino acids: CASSPLGAIDTQYF. In nucleotides, the CDR3 is TGCGCCAGCAGCCCATTGGGGGCGATAGATACGCAGTATTTT.

This chain connects TRBV5-4 to TRBJ2-3; 7 bases are shared with TRBD2. Germline CDR1 SGHNT, CDR2 YYREEE (reference sequence). There are 15 residues in the CDR3. The trim removed 2 bases at V and 3 bases at J, leaving 6 bases unmatched. CDR3 DNA: TGTGCCAGCAGCTTAGGGGCGGGAGTGACAGATACGCAGTATTTT. Translated: CASSLGAGVTDTQYF.

This clonotype was counted many times. The rearrangement uses TRBV11-1 and TRBJ2-1; 7 nucleotides line up with TRBD2. The CDR3 totals 19 residues. V was pared by 5 bases and J by 0 bases, with 16 bases of the junction left unmatched. Germline-derived CDR1 and CDR2 are SGHAT and FQDESV (reference sequence). In nucleotides, the CDR3 is TGTGCCAGCAGCCACGGGAGGACGGGGAGGACTAGCTCCTACAATGAGCAGTTCTTC. Encoded protein: CASSHGRTGRTSSYNEQFF.

This clonotype was observed many times. The chain employs TRBV7-2 and TRBJ1-3, with D unresolved. CDR1 is SGHTA and CDR2 is FQGNSA in the germline V gene. The CDR3 covers 14 residues. V lost 6 bases and J 4 bases, leaving 13 bases between the germline ends. The CDR3 protein is CASSSQAQGNTIYF. The CDR3 DNA reads as TGTGCCAGCAGTTCACAAGCCCAGGGAAACACCATATATTTT.

This clonotype was seen repeatedly, ten times or more. This chain links TRBV25-1 with TRBJ2-1; 9 bases fit TRBD2. After removal of 7 bases from V and 2 bases from J, the junction contained 6 bases not matched to a gene. The CDR3 is 15 residues long. Germline lookup yields CDR1 MGHDK and CDR2 SYGVNS. The CDR3: CASISGGLTYNEQFF. CDR3 nucleotides: TGTGCCAGCATTAGCGGGGGCCTTACCTACAATGAGCAGTTCTTC.

V gene TRBV27 combines with J gene TRBJ2-1; 12 bases are shared with TRBD2. V dropped 2 bases and J dropped 3; count of bases not matched to a gene: 11. The CDR3 loop spans 19 amino acids. Germline CDR1 reads MNHEY; CDR2 reads SMNVEV (reference sequence). The CDR3 loop is CASSLGFGLAGPNYNEQFF. The DNA of the CDR3 is TGTGCCAGCAGTTTAGGGTTTGGACTAGCGGGACCCAACTACAATGAGCAGTTCTTC.

This clonotype was observed many times. The chain links TRBV12-3 or TRBV12-4 to TRBJ1-3; D uncertain. This CDR3 contains 13 residues. V lost 1 base and J lost 10, with 11 bases in between. CDR3 residues: CASSLGRVPTIYF. In DNA, the CDR3 is TGTGCCAGCAGTTTAGGACGGGTGCCTACCATATATTTT.

The sample holds many counts of this clonotype. The chain recombines TRBV7-8 with TRBJ2-5; D gene ambiguous. The CDR3 is 14 amino acids. CDR1 is SGHVS, CDR2 FQNEAQ, per germline. Trimming pared 2 bases from V and 0 bases from J, leaving 7 bases between. The CDR3 sequence is CASSLMGNQETQYF. In DNA form, the CDR3 reads TGTGCCAGCAGCTTAATGGGGAACCAAGAGACCCAGTACTTC.

This clonotype has at least ten counts. This chain joins TRBV10-3 and TRBJ2-2, with TRBD1 as a possible D gene (6 bases). Trimming left V 9 bases short and J 0 bases short, with 11 bases between. Germline V gene sequence: CDR1 ENHRY, CDR2 SYGVKD. The CDR3 runs to 14 residues. The CDR3 sequence is CAIRGSANTGELFF. In DNA, the CDR3 is TGTGCCATTAGGGGGTCCGCGAACACCGGGGAGCTGTTTTTT.

This clonotype was counted at least ten times. This chain joins TRBV5-6 and TRBJ2-2; D is ambiguous. This CDR3 has 14 residues. Trimming left V 2 bases short and J 1 base short, with 6 bases between. Germline V gives CDR1 SGHDT, CDR2 YYEEEE. CDR3 DNA sequence: TGTGCCAGCAGCTTATTCAGGAACACCGGGGAGCTGTTTTTT. This translates into CASSLFRNTGELFF.

Many counts were recorded for this clonotype. The chain combines TRBV4-1 with TRBJ2-5, with 9 bases lining up with TRBD2. The junction had 9 bases not matched to a gene; V was cut back by 0 bases and J by 4 bases. From germline, CDR1 is MGHRA and CDR2 YSYEKL. This CDR3 has 17 residues. The CDR3 spells CASSQEAAGGYLETQYF. CDR3 sequence (DNA): TGCGCCAGCAGCCAAGAGGCGGCGGGAGGGTATCTAGAGACCCAGTACTTC.

Many counts were recorded for this clonotype. The chain uses TRBV20-1 and TRBJ1-6; D is possibly TRBD1 (6 bases). CDR3 length equals 14 residues. Germline CDR1 DFQATT, CDR2 SNEGSKA (reference sequence). The V end was cut by 5 bases, the J end by 6 bases, with 14 bases between. The CDR3 DNA is TGCAGTGCTGCCCAGGGGATGGTTAATTCACCCCTCCACTTT. As protein: CSAAQGMVNSPLHF.

This clonotype was observed at least ten times. The chain's CDR3 is CSALDPQIRQPQHF. In DNA, the CDR3 is TGCAGTGCCCTGGACCCACAAATACGTCAGCCCCAGCATTTT. The V call is TRBV20-1, the J call TRBJ1-5; D uncertain. V gave up 6 bases and J gave up 6 bases, with 18 bases separating them. The length of the CDR3 is 14 residues. Germline lookup yields CDR1 DFQATT and CDR2 SNEGSKA (reference sequence).

This clonotype appeared many times. The chain is built from TRBV29-1 and TRBJ2-7; TRBD1 aligns across 7 bases. V was clipped by 6 bases and J by 6 bases; unmatched bases: 2. Looked up from germline, CDR1 is SQVTM and CDR2 is ANQGSEA. There are 10 residues in the CDR3. The CDR3 region has the DNA TGCAGCGTCGCAGGGGGCGAGCAGTACTTC. Encoded protein: CSVAGGEQYF.

This clonotype was seen ten or more times. The V call is TRBV6-5, the J call TRBJ2-7; perhaps TRBD2 as D (6 bases). The CDR3 sequence is 15 residues long. With 1 base removed from V and 4 bases from J, the gap between germline ends came to 14 bases. In germline, CDR1 is MNHEY, CDR2 SVGAGI. DNA of the CDR3: TGTGCCAGCAGTTACTATGCGGGACCGACTTACGAGCAGTACTTC. It yields the protein CASSYYAGPTYEQYF.

This clonotype was seen ten or more times. An end of the junction does not agree with germline; a read error may underlie this. The CDR3: CASSLGQGRWNF. Written as DNA, the CDR3 is TGTGCCAGCAGCCTAGGACAGGGCCGGTGGAACTTC. The genes are TRBV7-2 and TRBJ2-5; 8 bases fit TRBD1. The CDR3 length is 12 residues. Germline V gene sequence: CDR1 SGHTA, CDR2 FQGNSA.

This clonotype has a count of ten or more. The rearrangement links TRBV20-1 to TRBJ2-1, with D possibly matching TRBD2 (6 bases). Deletions cut 0 bases from V and 3 bases from J, with 15 bases between. The CDR3 consists of 16 residues. The germline CDR1 and CDR2 sequences are DFQATT and SNEGSKA (reference sequence). The chain's CDR3 is CSARDAADYYYNEQFF. DNA of the CDR3: TGCAGTGCTAGAGATGCGGCGGACTATTACTACAATGAGCAGTTCTTC.

This clonotype was counted at least ten times. The rearrangement links TRBV25-1 to TRBJ2-3, with 13 nucleotides matching TRBD2. The CDR3 runs to 16 residues. The germline V gene has CDR1 MGHDK and CDR2 SYGVNS. V dropped 3 bases and J dropped 3; count of bases not matched to a gene: 3. The CDR3 DNA follows: TGTGCCAGCAGTGATACTAGCGGGGGGGCGACAGATACGCAGTATTTT. This encodes CASSDTSGGATDTQYF.

The sample holds a few counts of this clonotype. V is TRBV6-2 or TRBV6-3 and J is TRBJ2-7; no reliable D call. The CDR3 extends over 13 amino acids. Between the trimmed V and J ends, which lost 2 bases and 7 bases, there was a span of 12 bases. The germline V gene encodes CDR1 MNHEY and CDR2 SVGEGT. CDR3: CASSYTASTEQYF. CDR3 sequence (DNA): TGTGCCAGCAGTTACACGGCCTCTACGGAGCAGTACTTC.

At least ten counts were recorded for this clonotype. V usage is TRBV6-1 and J usage is TRBJ2-1; no definite D call. The V gene lost 4 bases and the J gene lost 7 bases, with 8 bases spanning the gap. The CDR3 contains 12 residues. Germline V CDR1 and CDR2: MNHNS, SASEGT. CDR3 residues: CASSGDSNEQFF. CDR3 coding DNA: TGTGCCAGCAGTGGAGACTCGAATGAGCAGTTCTTC.

This clonotype was recorded many times. The J gene is TRBJ2-5, the V gene TRBV7-2, with a possible D match to TRBD1 (5 bases). CDR3 size: 13 residues. Germline values: CDR1 SGHTA, CDR2 FQGNSA. V dropped 5 bases and J dropped 2 bases, with 9 bases sitting between them. CDR3 sequence: CASSQTAQETQYF. CDR3 coding DNA: TGTGCCAGCAGCCAGACAGCTCAAGAGACCCAGTACTTC.

This clonotype was seen ten or more times. This chain uses TRBV5-6 with TRBJ2-6; D tentatively fits TRBD1 or TRBD2 (5 bases each). The CDR3 is made up of 15 amino acids. Trimming removed 2 bases at V and 5 bases at J, with 11 bases between. The germline V gene has CDR1 SGHDT and CDR2 YYEEEE. CDR3 region: CASSLLGVRANVLTF. The CDR3 DNA reads as TGTGCCAGCAGCTTATTGGGGGTTCGGGCCAACGTCCTGACTTTC.

In its sample, this clonotype was seen many times. The chain links TRBV2 to TRBJ1-5; possibly TRBD1 for D (5 bases). Germline lookup yields CDR1 SNHLY and CDR2 FYNNEI. Trimming shortened V by 6 bases and J by 0 bases, and 9 bases separated the two germline ends. The CDR3 runs 14 residues. This CDR3 is CASRGDYSNQPQHF. CDR3 DNA: TGTGCCAGCAGGGGGGACTATAGCAATCAGCCCCAGCATTTT. The whole variable domain, remainder taken from reference TRBV2 and TRBJ1-5, is EPEVTQTPSHQVTQMGQEVILRCVPISNHLYFYWYRQILGQKVEFLVSFYNNEISEKSEIFDDQFSVERPDGSNFTLKIRSTKLEDSAMYFCASRGDYSNQPQHFGDGTRLSIL.

V and J are TRBV15 and TRBJ2-2, with 10 nucleotides matching TRBD2. Germline trimming cut 1 base from V and 7 bases from J; bases unmatched to any gene: 9. Germline assignment: CDR1 LNHNV and CDR2 YYDKDF (reference sequence). The CDR3 spans 17 residues. The CDR3 reads CATSRGLAGVGDGELFF. In DNA form, the CDR3 reads TGTGCCACCAGCAGAGGCCTAGCGGGAGTTGGGGACGGGGAGCTGTTTTTT.